The sequence of this T cell receptor beta chain was determined in a study of blood T cell repertoires in COVID-19. This clone came up a few times. The ends were cut back, 3 bases at V and 3 bases at J, with 3 bases in the middle. The length of the CDR3 is 11 residues. Per germline, CDR1 SNHLY and CDR2 FYNNEI. Clones were sequenced by immunoSEQ multiplex PCR, and TCRdb holds only the in-frame ones, with some missing. Of some 16,000 clones in the sample, around 80% were seen once. The material sequenced was peripheral blood. The chain combines TRBV2 with TRBJ2-7; no clear D. The origin of this receptor is a man between 60 and 75 years old with acute or convalescent COVID-19. The CDR3 DNA is TGTGCCAGCAGTGACAGCTACGAGCAGTACTTC. Protein product: CASSDSYEQYF.